This T cell receptor (beta chain) was found in a study of blood T cell repertoires in COVID-19. Looking at the study overall: Collection of acute and convalescent COVID-19 samples took place in the United States, Italy and Spain. The cDNA or gDNA used as material had been derived from T cells, B-cell-depleted T cells, or PBMCs.

Per the authors' pipeline: Estimates of nucleated cell counts were drawn from the amplification of reference gene primers. Clones were sequenced by immunoSEQ multiplex PCR, and TCRdb holds only the in-frame ones, with some missing. V, J and clone size are taken as reported in that table, and D and trimming were inferred from the DNA itself. The sample includes approximately 65,000 clones, 65% to 90% of them seen just once. This CDR3 is built from 14 residues. Germline CDR1 is SGDLS and CDR2 is YYNGEE. V lost 0 bases and J 5 bases, leaving 11 bases between the germline ends. The specimen was peripheral blood. This chain joins TRBV9 and TRBJ2-5; tentative D call: TRBD1 (5 bases). The sequence derives from a man aged 35-49 years with acute or convalescent COVID-19. DNA for the CDR3: TGTGCCAGCAGCGTAGCCAAAGGGGTTGAGACCCAGTACTTC. Amino acid sequence: CASSVAKGVETQYF.